A selection of T cell receptor beta chains follows, all from one sample in a study of blood T cell repertoires in COVID-19. Profiling relied on immunoSEQ multiplex PCR, and the TCRdb table lists in-frame clones only, not all of them. Among over 100,000 clones listed, approximately 83% were seen once. Sequencing was carried out using peripheral blood. All receptors come from a woman of 80 years or more with active or convalescent COVID-19. CDR3s leave out the opening cysteine and the closing phenylalanine or tryptophan. D genes are given only for firm matches.

>.|TRBJ2-7|TRBV7-2|13
ASSLRQGGWYEQY
>.|TRBJ2-5|TRBV5-8|13
ASSVGRQYQETQY
>.|TRBJ1-5|TRBV27|13
ASSLRLVGEQPQH
>.|TRBJ2-3|TRBV28|12
ASREAPSTDTQY
>.|TRBJ1-1|TRBV6-5|13
ASSDPGRRVTEAF
>.|TRBJ2-5|TRBV6-5|11
ASSIPAGETQY
>TRBD1|TRBJ1-2|TRBV5-1|10
ASSTGQGGYT
>.|TRBJ1-4|TRBV19|13
ASSISGYDGEKLF
>.|TRBJ1-2|TRBV5-8|11
ASSFPPIYGYT
>TRBD1|TRBJ1-3|TRBV25-1|14
ASSESGGGRGNTIY
>TRBD2|TRBJ2-5|TRBV2|15
ASSEELAGAGEETQY
>TRBD2|TRBJ2-5|TRBV7-2|14
ASSLGLAGGQETQY
>TRBD1|TRBJ2-7|TRBV11-2|12
ASSLSTGMNEQY
>TRBD1|TRBJ2-3|TRBV28|13
ASNPDRETTDTQY
>.|TRBJ2-2|TRBV14|12
ASSQGTPTGELF
>TRBD2|TRBJ2-1|TRBV7-9|18
ASSNKRGGLLRIIYNEQF
>.|TRBJ1-1|TRBV30|12
AWSVRSRGTEAF
>TRBD2|TRBJ2-7|TRBV5-4|14
ASSLAGGGLSYEQY
>TRBD2|TRBJ2-3|TRBV28|11
AISTSGTDTQY
>.|TRBJ2-1|TRBV6-5|14
ASSYRIGASYNEQF
>.|TRBJ2-2|TRBV6-2/TRBV6-3|11
ASSYGQTGELF
>TRBD1|TRBJ1-4|TRBV4-3|14
ASSQEGQGGREKLF
>TRBD2|TRBJ2-3|TRBV7-3|14
ASSPLTSGGWDTQY
>.|TRBJ1-5|TRBV24-1|14
ATSDSWGGIDQPQH
>.|TRBJ1-1|TRBV2|13
ASSEIENRNTEAF
>.|TRBJ2-1|TRBV19|12
ASSIWRDYNEQF
>TRBD1|TRBJ1-1|TRBV6-5|12
ASTLDRGGVEAF
>.|TRBJ1-1|TRBV6-2/TRBV6-3|8
ASSPSEAF
>.|TRBJ1-2|TRBV7-9|13
ASSLASTGLHGYT
>.|TRBJ2-1|TRBV12-5|13
ASSSRGQRMSEQF
>.|TRBJ1-4|TRBV7-9|14
ASSLQAGPTNEKLF
>TRBD1|TRBJ1-5|TRBV28|12
ASSAGTAHQPQH
>.|TRBJ2-5|TRBV19|15
ASSIDSGSPNGETQY
>TRBD2|TRBJ2-2|TRBV27|16
ASSPSGGGLSNTGELF
>TRBD1|TRBJ2-5|TRBV7-3|16
ASSLIKRGLSVKETQY
>.|TRBJ1-6|TRBV19|14
ASSIGADSYNSPLH
>.|TRBJ1-1|TRBV28|10
ASSITQAEAF
>.|TRBJ1-1|TRBV28|12
ASNPRRDSTEAF
>.|TRBJ2-7|TRBV30|14
AWSNVRNSAGYEQY
>TRBD1|TRBJ2-3|TRBV5-1|14
ASSIIPGQLMDTQY
>.|TRBJ1-2|TRBV6-1|13
ASSEQVGGSYGYT
>TRBD1|TRBJ1-6|TRBV3-1/TRBV3-2|11
ASSTTGESPLH
>.|TRBJ1-5|TRBV6-5|11
ASRPGGSQPQH
>.|TRBJ1-2|TRBV7-3|13
ASSLNPGVIGGYT
>.|TRBJ2-2|TRBV4-2|15
ASSQAGGWGGTGELF
>.|TRBJ1-1|TRBV28|14
ASSFGFGRGSAEAF
>TRBD1|TRBJ1-3|TRBV7-9|14
ASSYLIGGTGNTIY
>TRBD2|TRBJ2-1|TRBV10-3|13
AIREGLAGEDEQF
>.|TRBJ2-4|TRBV24-1|17
ATSDRLQGLTLAKNIQY
>.|TRBJ1-5|TRBV7-7|13
ASSLSQLGNQPQH
>TRBD2|TRBJ2-5|TRBV18|13
ASSVKRGGLETQY
>TRBD1|TRBJ2-5|TRBV19|11
ASSGTAKETQY
>.|TRBJ1-6|TRBV23-1|12
ASGTGYWNSPLH
>.|TRBJ1-1|TRBV7-3|12
ASSLSSGNTEAF
>.|TRBJ2-7|TRBV5-1|13
ASSLSREWTYEQY
>.|TRBJ1-2|TRBV19|11
ASSITGSVGYT
>.|TRBJ1-2|TRBV28|10
ATRQAPDGYT
>TRBD2|TRBJ2-7|TRBV27|13
ASSPRLAGWYEQY
>.|TRBJ2-3|TRBV6-4|11
ASSDSNTDTQY
>.|TRBJ1-2|TRBV5-1|11
ASSETGNYGYT